The rows below give T cell receptor beta chains drawn from one sample of a study of beta chain features in type 1 diabetes. Libraries were prepared by immunoSEQ multiplex PCR; TCRdb keeps only in-frame clonotypes and omits some of them. Among about 620,000 clones, about 16% were seen once, and the ten largest hold more than 0.08%. Sequenced: naive CD4+ T cells from blood. The receptor set was obtained from a man aged 18 to 30 in good health. The CDR3 runs from the conserved cysteine through the conserved F or W. D genes are given only for firm matches. Clone size is stated in some rows and not others, as once, few, many or a class when expanded.

NA	TRBD1	TRBV7-9	TRBJ1-1	TGTGCCAGCACCAAACGGGACAGCAACACTGAAGCTTTCTTT	CASTKRDSNTEAFF
many	TRBD2	TRBV14	TRBJ2-1	TGTGCCAGCAGCCAAGCTAGCGGGAGCTACAATGAGCAGTTCTTC	CASSQASGSYNEQFF
NA	NA	TRBV6-5	TRBJ2-3	TGTGCCAGCAGTGACTCGGGGGCCCGCACAGATACGCAGTATTTT	CASSDSGARTDTQYF
NA	TRBD1	TRBV18	TRBJ2-5	TGTGCCAGCTCACCACCGGGACAGCATCAAGAGACCCAGTACTTC	CASSPPGQHQETQYF
NA	NA	TRBV28	TRBJ2-7	TGTGCCAGCACAACGGGACACAAGACCTACGAGCAGTACTTC	CASTTGHKTYEQYF
few	NA	TRBV4-2	TRBJ2-7	TGTGCCAGCAGCCAAGACGGCGGGAATCCCTACGAGCAGTACTTC	CASSQDGGNPYEQYF
NA	TRBD1	TRBV27	TRBJ1-1	TGTGCCAGCAGTTCAGGGAGGGACAGGGGCCATGAAGCTTTCTTT	CASSSGRDRGHEAFF
few	NA	TRBV5-6	TRBJ2-1	TGTGCCAGCAGCCCCGGGAGCTCCTACAATGAGCAGTTCTTC	CASSPGSSYNEQFF
few	TRBD1	TRBV5-4	TRBJ2-7	TGTGCCAGCAGCGGAGGACAGGTATCCTCCTACGAGCAGTACTTC	CASSGGQVSSYEQYF
NA	TRBD2	TRBV5-1	TRBJ2-2	TGCGCCAGCTCGAGCACTAGCGGGAGTGCCGGGGAGCTGTTTTTT	CASSSTSGSAGELFF
NA	TRBD1	TRBV7-9	TRBJ1-2	TGTGCCAGCAGCTTAGGGGGGACAGGAAGCGGTTGGTACACCTTC	CASSLGGTGSGWYTF
NA	NA	TRBV5-1	TRBJ2-7	TGCGCCAGCAGCTTGGGCAGGCACTACGAGCAGTACTTC	CASSLGRHYEQYF
few	TRBD1	TRBV4-1	TRBJ2-7	TGCGCCAGCAGCCAAGGGACAGGGAGGTACGAGCAGTACTTC	CASSQGTGRYEQYF
NA	TRBD1	TRBV10-3	TRBJ1-2	TGTGCCATCAGTGGGACAGGGGGGAACGGCTACACCTTC	CAISGTGGNGYTF
NA	NA	TRBV28	TRBJ2-5	TGTGCCAGCACCCGACAGTACCGACCGGAGACCCAGTACTTC	CASTRQYRPETQYF
NA	NA	TRBV5-6	TRBJ1-2	TGTGCCAGCAGCTTGGATATAGGGGACTATGGCTACACCTTC	CASSLDIGDYGYTF
NA	NA	TRBV5-1	TRBJ2-5	TGCGCCAGCTCCACTCATACAGGGATCCAAGAGACCCAGTACTTC	CASSTHTGIQETQYF
NA	NA	TRBV5-1	TRBJ1-4	TGCGCCAGCAGCTTGGTAGGGCAGGGTTATGAAAAACTGTTTTTT	CASSLVGQGYEKLFF
NA	NA	TRBV18	TRBJ2-6	TGTGCCAGCTCACGCGCGATGGGGTTGGGGGCCAACGTCCTGACTTTC	CASSRAMGLGANVLTF
NA	NA	TRBV28	TRBJ2-7	TGTGCCAGCAGTTTTGGCGGGGTGGTCTACGAGCAGTACTTC	CASSFGGVVYEQYF
few	TRBD1	TRBV19	TRBJ1-5	TGTGCCAGTAGTATGGGGAGTCGGGACAGGGAAGTCTTTCAGCCCCAGCATTTT	CASSMGSRDREVFQPQHF
NA	NA	TRBV28	TRBJ2-4	TGTGCCAGCAGTCTCAGGGGCCTAGCCAAAAACATTCAGTACTTC	CASSLRGLAKNIQYF
NA	NA	TRBV5-1	TRBJ2-1	TGCGCCAGCAGCTCTCAGGGAGGCCAGTTCTTC	CASSSQGGQFF
NA	NA	TRBV6-1	TRBJ2-7	TGTGCCAGCAGGGACTGGGCGGGTTTGTACAGCGAGCAGTACTTC	CASRDWAGLYSEQYF
few	NA	TRBV7-6	TRBJ2-5	TGTGCCAGCAGTCGGCTAGGGGTGGAGACCCAGTACTTC	CASSRLGVETQYF
NA	NA	TRBV7-2	TRBJ2-4	TGTGCCAGCAGCTTCGAGGGGGTAGCCAAAAACATTCAGTACTTC	CASSFEGVAKNIQYF
NA	TRBD1	TRBV7-2	TRBJ1-5	TGTGCCAGCAGCTTAGATCGACAGGGATTGTGGAGCAATCAGCCCCAGCATTTT	CASSLDRQGLWSNQPQHF
NA	TRBD2	TRBV11-2	TRBJ2-1	TGTGCCAGTGACCTAGAAGCGTGGCGGGGGGGCCGCTCCTACAATGAGCAGTTCTTC	CASDLEAWRGGRSYNEQFF
few	NA	TRBV6-5	TRBJ1-4	TGTGCCAGCAGTTACGCCAGGGAGACTAATGAAAAACTGTTTTTT	CASSYARETNEKLFF
NA	TRBD1	TRBV7-2	TRBJ1-2	TGTGCCAGCAGCTTAGCGAGGTCAGGGGGTCTGAGCTACACCTTC	CASSLARSGGLSYTF
NA	NA	TRBV7-2	TRBJ2-1	TGTGCCAGCAGCTTCGACAGACCTTTCTACAATGAGCAGTTCTTC	CASSFDRPFYNEQFF
NA	NA	TRBV14	TRBJ1-1	TGTGCCAGCAGCCAATTCTCCGCACCCCGCGGGACTTTCTTT	CASSQFSAPRGTFF
NA	NA	TRBV4-2	TRBJ2-1	TGTGCCAGCGGCCCCACGGGGTACAATGAGCAGTTCTTC	CASGPTGYNEQFF
NA	TRBD1	TRBV5-1	TRBJ1-2	TGCGCCAGCAGCCAGGGACAGATCTATGGCTACACCTTC	CASSQGQIYGYTF
NA	TRBD2	TRBV6-1	TRBJ2-1	TGTGCCAGCAGTGGCACCGTAAGTAGCGGGAGCTCCTACAATGAGCAGTTCTTC	CASSGTVSSGSSYNEQFF
few	NA	TRBV5-6	TRBJ2-5	TGTGCCAGCAGCTGGCAGGGCGGGGAAGAGACCCAGTACTTC	CASSWQGGEETQYF
NA	TRBD1	TRBV30	TRBJ2-5	TGTGCCCTTCGGAGGACAGGACACCAAGAGACCCAGTACTTC	CALRRTGHQETQYF